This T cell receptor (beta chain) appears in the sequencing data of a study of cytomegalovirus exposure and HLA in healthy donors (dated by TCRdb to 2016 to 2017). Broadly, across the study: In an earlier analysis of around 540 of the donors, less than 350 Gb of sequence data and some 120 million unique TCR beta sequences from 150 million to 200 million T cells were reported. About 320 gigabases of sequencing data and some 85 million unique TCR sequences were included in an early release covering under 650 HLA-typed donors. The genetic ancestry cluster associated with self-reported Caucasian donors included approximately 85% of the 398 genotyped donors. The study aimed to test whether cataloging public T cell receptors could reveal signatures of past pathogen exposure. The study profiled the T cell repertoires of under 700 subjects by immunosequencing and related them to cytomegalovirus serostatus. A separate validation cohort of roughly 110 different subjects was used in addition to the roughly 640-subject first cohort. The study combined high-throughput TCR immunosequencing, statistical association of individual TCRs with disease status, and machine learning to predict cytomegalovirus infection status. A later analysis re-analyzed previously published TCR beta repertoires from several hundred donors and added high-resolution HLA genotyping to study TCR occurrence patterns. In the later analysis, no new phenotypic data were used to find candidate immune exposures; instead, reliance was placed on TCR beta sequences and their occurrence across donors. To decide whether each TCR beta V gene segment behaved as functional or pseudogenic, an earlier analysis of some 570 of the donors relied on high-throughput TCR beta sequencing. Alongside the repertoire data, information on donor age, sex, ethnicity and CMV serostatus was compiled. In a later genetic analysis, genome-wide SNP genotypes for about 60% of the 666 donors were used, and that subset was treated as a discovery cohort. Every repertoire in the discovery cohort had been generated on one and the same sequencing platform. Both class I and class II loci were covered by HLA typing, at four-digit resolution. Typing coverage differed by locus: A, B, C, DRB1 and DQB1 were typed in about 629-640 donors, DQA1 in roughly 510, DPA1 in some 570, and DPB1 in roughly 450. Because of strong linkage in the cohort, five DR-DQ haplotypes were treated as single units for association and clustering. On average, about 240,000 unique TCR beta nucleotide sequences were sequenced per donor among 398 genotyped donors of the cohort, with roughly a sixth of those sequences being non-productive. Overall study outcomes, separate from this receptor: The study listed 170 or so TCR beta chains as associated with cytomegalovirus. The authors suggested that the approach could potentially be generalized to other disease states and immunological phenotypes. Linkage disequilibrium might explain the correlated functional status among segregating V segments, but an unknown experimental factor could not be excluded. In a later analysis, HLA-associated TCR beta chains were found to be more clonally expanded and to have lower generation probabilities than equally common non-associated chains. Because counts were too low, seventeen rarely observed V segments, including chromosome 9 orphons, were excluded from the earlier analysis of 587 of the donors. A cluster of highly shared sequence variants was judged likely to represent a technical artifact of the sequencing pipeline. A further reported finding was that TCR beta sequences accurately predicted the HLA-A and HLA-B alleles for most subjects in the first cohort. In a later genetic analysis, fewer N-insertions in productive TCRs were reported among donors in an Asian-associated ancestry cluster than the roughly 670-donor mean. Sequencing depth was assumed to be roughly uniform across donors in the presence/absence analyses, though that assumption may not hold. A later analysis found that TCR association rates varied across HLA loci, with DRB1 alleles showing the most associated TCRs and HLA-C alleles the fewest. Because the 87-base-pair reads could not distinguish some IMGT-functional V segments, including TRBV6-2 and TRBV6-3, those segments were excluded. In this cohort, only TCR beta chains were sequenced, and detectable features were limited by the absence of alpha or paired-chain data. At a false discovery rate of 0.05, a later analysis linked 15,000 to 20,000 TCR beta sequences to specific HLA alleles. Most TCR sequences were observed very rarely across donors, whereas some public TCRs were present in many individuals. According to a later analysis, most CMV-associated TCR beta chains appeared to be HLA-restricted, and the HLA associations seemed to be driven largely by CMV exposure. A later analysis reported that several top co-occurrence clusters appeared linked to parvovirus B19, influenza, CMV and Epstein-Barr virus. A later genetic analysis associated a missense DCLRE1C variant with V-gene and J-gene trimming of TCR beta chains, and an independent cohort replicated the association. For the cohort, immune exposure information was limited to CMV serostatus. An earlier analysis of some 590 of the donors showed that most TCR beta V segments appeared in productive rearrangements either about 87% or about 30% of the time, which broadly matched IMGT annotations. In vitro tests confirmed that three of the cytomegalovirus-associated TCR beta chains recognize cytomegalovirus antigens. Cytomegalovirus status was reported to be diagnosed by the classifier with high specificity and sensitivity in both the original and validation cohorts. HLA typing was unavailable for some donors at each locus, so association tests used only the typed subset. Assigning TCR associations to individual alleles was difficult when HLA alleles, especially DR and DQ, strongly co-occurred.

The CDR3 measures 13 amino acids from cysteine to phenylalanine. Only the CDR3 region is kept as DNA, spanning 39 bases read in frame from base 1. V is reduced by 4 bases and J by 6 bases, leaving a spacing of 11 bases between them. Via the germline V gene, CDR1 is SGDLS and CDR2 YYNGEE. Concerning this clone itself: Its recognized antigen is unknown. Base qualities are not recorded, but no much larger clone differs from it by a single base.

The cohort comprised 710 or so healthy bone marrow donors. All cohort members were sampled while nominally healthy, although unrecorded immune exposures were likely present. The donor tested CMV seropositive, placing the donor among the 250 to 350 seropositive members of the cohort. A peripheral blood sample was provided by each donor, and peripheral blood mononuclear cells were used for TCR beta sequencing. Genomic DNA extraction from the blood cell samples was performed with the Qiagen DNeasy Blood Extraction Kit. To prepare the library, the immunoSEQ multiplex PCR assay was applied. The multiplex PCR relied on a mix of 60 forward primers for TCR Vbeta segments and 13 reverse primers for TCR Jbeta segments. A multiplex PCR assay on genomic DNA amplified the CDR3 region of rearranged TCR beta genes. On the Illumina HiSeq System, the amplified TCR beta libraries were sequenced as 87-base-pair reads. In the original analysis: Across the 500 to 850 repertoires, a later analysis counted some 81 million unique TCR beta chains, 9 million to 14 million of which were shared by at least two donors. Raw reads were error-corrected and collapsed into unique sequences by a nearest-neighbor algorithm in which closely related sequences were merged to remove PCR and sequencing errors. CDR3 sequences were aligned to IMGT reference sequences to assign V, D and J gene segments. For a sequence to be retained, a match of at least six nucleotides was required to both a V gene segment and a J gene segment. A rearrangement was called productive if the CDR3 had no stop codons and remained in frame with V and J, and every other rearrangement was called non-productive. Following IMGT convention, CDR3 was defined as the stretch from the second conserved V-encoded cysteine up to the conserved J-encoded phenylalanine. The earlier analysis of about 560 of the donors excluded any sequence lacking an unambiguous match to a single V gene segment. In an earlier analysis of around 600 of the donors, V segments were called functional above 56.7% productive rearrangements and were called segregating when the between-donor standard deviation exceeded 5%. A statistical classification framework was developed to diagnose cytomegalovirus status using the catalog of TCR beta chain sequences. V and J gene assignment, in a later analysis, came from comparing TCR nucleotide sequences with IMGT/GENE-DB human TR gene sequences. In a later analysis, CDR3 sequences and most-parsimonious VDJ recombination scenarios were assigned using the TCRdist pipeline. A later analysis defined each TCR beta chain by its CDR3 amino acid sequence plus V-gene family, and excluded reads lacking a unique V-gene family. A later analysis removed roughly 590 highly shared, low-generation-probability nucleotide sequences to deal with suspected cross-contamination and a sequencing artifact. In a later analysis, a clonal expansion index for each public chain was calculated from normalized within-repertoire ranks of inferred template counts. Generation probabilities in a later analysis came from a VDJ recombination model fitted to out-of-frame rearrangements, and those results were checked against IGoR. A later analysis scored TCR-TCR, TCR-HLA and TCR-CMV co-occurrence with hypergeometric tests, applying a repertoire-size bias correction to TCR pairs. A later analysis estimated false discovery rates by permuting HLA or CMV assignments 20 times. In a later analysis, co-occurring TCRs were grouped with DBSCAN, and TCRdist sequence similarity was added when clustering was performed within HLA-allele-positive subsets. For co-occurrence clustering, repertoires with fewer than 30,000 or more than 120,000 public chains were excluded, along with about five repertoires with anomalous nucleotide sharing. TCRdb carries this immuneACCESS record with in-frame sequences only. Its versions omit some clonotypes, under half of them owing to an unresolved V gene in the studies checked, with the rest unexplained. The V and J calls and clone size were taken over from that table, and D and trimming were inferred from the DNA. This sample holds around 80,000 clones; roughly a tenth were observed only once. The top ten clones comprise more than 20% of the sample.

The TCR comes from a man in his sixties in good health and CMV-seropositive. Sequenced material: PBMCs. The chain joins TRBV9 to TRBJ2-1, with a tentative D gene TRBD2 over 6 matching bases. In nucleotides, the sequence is TGTGCCAGCAGCCCCGGAGGGGTCAATGAGCAGTTCTTC. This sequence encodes CASSPGGVNEQFF.